One T cell receptor beta chain is described in this entry. Only a few counts were recorded for this clonotype. It lacks a known antigen. Base qualities are not provided; no much larger clone lies one nucleotide away. Deletion took 1 base off V and 5 bases off J, with a span of 11 bases between the germline ends. As encoded in the germline V gene, CDR1 is MGHRA while CDR2 is YSYEKL. The CDR3 holds 14 amino acids from the cysteine to the phenylalanine. Just the 42-base CDR3 DNA is kept, in frame starting at base 1. This entry is derived from a study of T-cell reconstitution after alpha-beta-depleted transplantation in children (dated by TCRdb to 2016 to 2017). About the study as a whole: T-cell immune reconstitution after TCRalphabeta/CD19-depleted allogeneic hematopoietic cell transplantation in children was quantitatively tracked in the study by means of TCR repertoire profiling.

Receptor libraries were prepared by PCR. The run used an Illumina HiSeq 2500. TCR libraries were prepared with molecular barcoding, using unique molecular identifiers to normalize TCRbeta repertoire quantification. TCRdb reprocessed the public reads (quality trimming at Q25 with fastp, clone calling with MiXCR) and kept in-frame beta chains. Merged by CDR3 protein, the rows form single entries marked with the most common genes and DNA. This sample holds 500,000 to 600,000 distinct CDR3 sequences; around 16% were observed only once. Approximately 3% of the sample rests with the top ten. Recombination linked TRBV4-1 to TRBJ1-1; no D segment can be confidently identified. The sequences come from PBMCs from the stem cell graft donor, collected from the stem cell graft. This TCR was recovered from a human donor who donated a stem cell graft to a child with acute lymphoblastic leukemia. The nucleotides are TGCGCCAGCAGCCAAGGGCATCCCGGGACTGAAGCTTTCTTT. Its product reads: CASSQGHPGTEAFF.